Following are 19 T cell receptor beta chains from one sample sequenced in a study of cytomegalovirus exposure and HLA in healthy donors. This table comes from immunoSEQ multiplex PCR, and its TCRdb copy is limited to in-frame clones, with some not included. The sample holds roughly 120,000 clones, around nine tenths seen once. Material: PBMCs. These receptors were collected from a young man in good health and CMV-seropositive.

V gene TRBV14 combines with J gene TRBJ2-1, with 12 bases fitting TRBD1. V gave up 4 bases and J gave up 7 bases; unmatched junction bases: 11. The germline V gene has CDR1 SGHDN and CDR2 FVKESK. This CDR3 has 17 amino acids. The chain's CDR3 is CASSPLWGQGAGNEQFF. The CDR3 DNA follows: TGTGCCAGCAGCCCTCTGTGGGGACAGGGGGCTGGGAATGAGCAGTTCTTC.

The gene calls are TRBV6-1 and TRBJ1-2; 10 nucleotides line up with TRBD1. J gave up 1 base and V 3 bases, and 5 bases lay outside the gene matches. The length of the CDR3 is 16 residues. CDR1 is MNHNS, CDR2 SASEGT, per germline. In DNA form, the CDR3 reads TGTGCCAGCAGTGATCCCGGGACAGGGGTTAACTATGGCTACACCTTC. This encodes CASSDPGTGVNYGYTF.

The chain links TRBV28 to TRBJ2-7; 8 bases are a match to TRBD2. With V trimmed by 10 bases and J by 0 bases, 8 bases remained unmatched. Germline V gives CDR1 MDHEN, CDR2 SYDVKM. The CDR3 has 14 amino acids. In DNA form, the CDR3 reads TGTGCCACCCTACTAGCGGCCGGCTCCTACGAGCAGTACTTC. Translated, it gives CATLLAAGSYEQYF. Drawing the rest from reference TRBV28 and TRBJ2-7, the complete variable domain is DVKVTQSSRYLVKRTGEKVFLECVQDMDHENMFWYRQDPGLGLRLIYFSYDVKMKEKGDIPEGYSVSREKKERFSLILESASTNQTSMYLCATLLAAGSYEQYFGPGTRLTVT.

The chain links TRBV5-1 to TRBJ1-1; the D gene is possibly TRBD1 (6 bases). V shed 4 bases and J shed 11 bases, with 15 bases lying between them. This CDR3 is built from 12 residues. Germline V gene data show CDR1 as SGHRS and CDR2 as YFSETQ. The CDR3 nucleotides read TGCGCCAGCAGCCTGCAGTACAGGGACGCTTTCTTT. It specifies CASSLQYRDAFF. Variable domain in full (rest from reference TRBV5-1 and TRBJ1-1): KAGVTQTPRYLIKTRGQQVTLSCSPISGHRSVSWYQQTPGQGLQFLFEYFSETQRNKGNFPGRFSGRQFSNSRSEMNVSTLELGDSALYLCASSLQYRDAFFGQGTRLTVV.

This sequence joins TRBV5-1 and TRBJ1-5; D not resolved. Germline V gene data show CDR1 as SGHRS and CDR2 as YFSETQ. The CDR3 is made up of 14 amino acids. V was pared by 4 bases and J by 6 bases, with 14 bases between. The CDR3, as DNA: TGCGCCAGCAGCCCAACTCCCCAGGCTCAGCCCCAGCATTTT. Translated: CASSPTPQAQPQHF.

Written as DNA, the CDR3 is TGCAGCGTTGTCCCAGGGGCCCTCAACACTGAAGCTTTCTTT. It encodes CSVVPGALNTEAFF. This chain connects TRBV29-1 to TRBJ1-1, with TRBD1 as a possible D gene (6 bases). This CDR3 has 14 amino acids. The germline CDR1 and CDR2 sequences are SQVTM and ANQGSEA. Trimming cost V 4 bases and J 2 bases, with 14 bases left between them.

The V gene is TRBV19, the J gene TRBJ1-1; D unclear. V was trimmed by 3 bases and J by 0 bases, leaving 14 bases between them. The CDR3 spans 16 residues. Germline V gene data show CDR1 as LNHDA and CDR2 as SQIVND (reference sequence). CDR3 amino acids: CASSIALVGVNTEAFF. The CDR3 DNA is TGTGCCAGTAGTATCGCCCTGGTCGGGGTGAACACTGAAGCTTTCTTT.

This clone was observed a few times. The chain links TRBV16 to TRBJ1-5; D is uncertain. The CDR3 length is 15 residues. The germline CDR1 and CDR2 sequences are KGHSY and FQNENV. V was shortened by 0 bases and J by 5 bases, with 11 bases between the two germline ends. CDR3 nucleotides: TGTGCCAGCAGCCAATCGTTAGGGAGCGATCAGCCCCAGCATTTT. Amino acid sequence: CASSQSLGSDQPQHF.

This clone has just a few counts. Because it lacks the conserved phenylalanine or tryptophan at the end, this CDR3 is likely a read error. Because the CDR3's place on the DNA is in doubt, the DNA is left out and the CDR3 is given as listed by TCRdb. The chain's CDR3 is CASSPDSNYWVL. The rearrangement joins TRBV6-6 to TRBJ2-7; the table names TRBD2, a call not compared with the DNA. CDR1 and CDR2 from the germline V gene are MNHNY and SVGAGI (reference sequence). Both ends counted, the CDR3 spans 12 residues.

The chain joins TRBV5-6 to TRBJ2-3; a weak D match, TRBD1 (6 bases). The length of the CDR3 is 14 residues. Germline V gene lookup returns CDR1 SGHDT and CDR2 YYEEEE. The ends were cut back, 3 bases at V and 2 bases at J, with 10 bases in the middle. For the CDR3, the DNA is TGTGCCAGCAGCTCTGGACAGAACACAGATACGCAGTATTTT. It encodes CASSSGQNTDTQYF.

This clone was found a few times. The chain joins TRBV7-6 to TRBJ1-3; D perhaps matches TRBD1 (5 bases). V was clipped by 3 bases and J by 2 bases, with 8 bases between them. Germline V gene lookup returns CDR1 SGHVS and CDR2 FNYEAQ. This CDR3 has 14 residues. The CDR3 sequence: CASSFPTAGNTIYF. In DNA form, the CDR3 reads TGTGCCAGCAGCTTTCCGACAGCTGGAAACACCATATATTTT.

This clone was picked up one time. V and J are TRBV30 and TRBJ1-2, with D possibly being TRBD1 (5 bases). This CDR3 region has 12 residues. The V end lost 1 base, the J end lost 4 bases, and 7 bases lay between the germline ends. CDR1 and CDR2 from the germline V gene are GTSNPN and SVGIG (reference sequence). This CDR3 is CAWSGGGYGYTF. DNA of the CDR3: TGTGCCTGGAGTGGGGGGGGCTATGGCTACACCTTC.

The rearrangement links TRBV27 to TRBJ2-2; maybe TRBD2 (6 bases). CDR3 length equals 14 residues. Trimming shortened V by 6 bases and J by 7 bases, and 15 bases separated the two germline ends. Looked up from germline, CDR1 is MNHEY and CDR2 is SMNVEV (reference sequence). Here the CDR3 reads CASSREAGGGELFF. The CDR3 DNA sequence: TGTGCCAGCAGCCGGGAAGCGGGCGGCGGGGAGCTGTTTTTT.

This clone was recorded once. J is TRBJ2-1 and V is TRBV6-1; tentative D call: TRBD1 (6 bases). Trimming took off 7 bases at V and 12 bases at J, with 22 bases between the two ends. CDR3 length equals 14 residues. In germline, CDR1 is MNHNS, CDR2 SASEGT. CDR3 loop: CASTSTGLYDWQFF. As DNA, the CDR3 is TGTGCCAGCACCTCGACAGGCCTATACGACTGGCAGTTCTTC.

The rearrangement links TRBV2 to TRBJ1-3; D possibly corresponds to TRBD1 (6 bases). Per germline, CDR1 SNHLY and CDR2 FYNNEI. Trimming shortened V by 6 bases and J by 0 bases, and 12 bases separated the two germline ends. The length of the CDR3 is 15 residues. The CDR3 sequence: CASRLTGTSGNTIYF. CDR3 nucleotide sequence: TGTGCCAGCAGACTGACAGGCACCTCTGGAAACACCATATATTTT.

V gene TRBV2 combines with J gene TRBJ1-6, with TRBD1 as a possible D gene (6 bases). V lost 10 bases and J lost 7, with 14 bases in between. Germline loops: CDR1 SNHLY, CDR2 FYNNEI. The CDR3 extends over 13 amino acids. The CDR3 spells CAMQGLLNSPLHF. CDR3 in DNA: TGTGCCATGCAGGGGTTGTTGAATTCACCCCTCCACTTT.

This chain links TRBV7-9 with TRBJ1-2; TRBD1 aligns across 8 bases. Looked up from germline, CDR1 is SEHNR and CDR2 is FQNEAQ (reference sequence). There are 15 residues in the CDR3. V shed 5 bases, J shed 2 bases, and the junction held 7 bases outside the gene matches. CDR3 in amino acids: CASSTWDRLNYGYTF. DNA for the CDR3: TGTGCCAGCAGCACCTGGGACAGGCTGAACTATGGCTACACCTTC.

This sequence joins TRBV19 and TRBJ1-2; D is perhaps TRBD1 (6 bases). V shed 3 bases and J shed 4 bases, with 21 bases lying between them. Germline V gene sequence: CDR1 LNHDA, CDR2 SQIVND (reference sequence). This CDR3 is built from 17 residues. The CDR3 spells CASSMSGGQLDPYGYTF. In DNA form, the CDR3 reads TGTGCCAGTAGTATGTCCGGGGGGCAATTGGACCCCTATGGCTACACCTTC.

The chain is built from TRBV5-1 and TRBJ2-3; 11 nucleotides align to TRBD2. The CDR3 sequence is 17 residues long. Per germline, CDR1 SGHRS and CDR2 YFSETQ. After removal of 0 bases from V and 5 bases from J, the junction contained 8 bases not matched to a gene. This CDR3 is CASSLAASGGHGDTQYF. DNA for the CDR3: TGCGCCAGCAGCTTGGCGGCTAGCGGGGGGCATGGAGATACGCAGTATTTT.